Listed below are T cell receptor beta chains from one sample, sequenced in a study of cytomegalovirus exposure and HLA in healthy donors. Produced via immunoSEQ multiplex PCR; TCRdb's table is partial and in-frame only. The sample has some 140,000 clones, 70% to 80% seen once. The source material was PBMCs. The receptors here all came from a female donor in good health and CMV-seronegative. Each CDR3 is given with its conserved first and last residue. The order of the fields is D gene, clone size, V gene, J gene, CDR3 DNA, CDR3 protein. D genes are given only for firm matches. Some rows have no size entry. The others give once, few or many, or a class for an expanded clone.

>NA|NA|TRBV7-2|TRBJ1-2
TGTGCCAGCAGCTTTGAAGACAGTCTCTATGGCTACACCTTC
CASSFEDSLYGYTF
>NA|NA|TRBV6-4|TRBJ2-7
TGTGCCAGCAGTGAGTGGGCGAGTGCGAACTACGAGCAGTACTTC
CASSEWASANYEQYF
>NA|NA|TRBV2|TRBJ2-7
TGTGCCGGGTCAGACAGTCCCTCCTACGAGCAGTACTTC
CAGSDSPSYEQYF
>NA|NA|TRBV7-6|TRBJ1-2
TGTGCCAGCAGCTTGGGGGGGCAGGTGGGGGGCTACACCTTC
CASSLGGQVGGYTF
>NA|NA|TRBV6-5|TRBJ2-1
TGTGCCAGTTCGGGGGAGCAATACAATGAGCAGTTCTTC
CASSGEQYNEQFF
>TRBD1|few|TRBV5-4|TRBJ1-1
TGTGCCAGCAGCTTGGATCAGGGGGACACTGAAGCTTTCTTT
CASSLDQGDTEAFF
>TRBD1|NA|TRBV30|TRBJ1-1
TGTGCCTGGAGTATTGACAGGGGGAACACTGAAGCTTTCTTT
CAWSIDRGNTEAFF
>NA|NA|TRBV6-5|TRBJ2-5
TGTGCCAGCAGTCAGGGGCAAGAGACCCAGTACTTC
CASSQGQETQYF
>TRBD1|NA|TRBV7-2|TRBJ1-2
TGTGCCAGCAGCCCAAACAGGGGGCAGGGGGGCTACACCTTC
CASSPNRGQGGYTF
>TRBD1|NA|TRBV4-1|TRBJ2-7
TGCGCCAGCAGCCGGACAGGAGGATCCTCCTACGAGCAGTACTTC
CASSRTGGSSYEQYF
>TRBD2|NA|TRBV4-1|TRBJ2-7
TGCGCCAGCAGCCAGGGAGGGGAGCCCTACGAGCAGTACTTC
CASSQGGEPYEQYF
>TRBD2|NA|TRBV7-2|TRBJ2-1
TGTGCCAGCAGCTTATCTCGAGCGGGAGGCCTAGGAAACTACAATGAGCAGTTCTTC
CASSLSRAGGLGNYNEQFF
>NA|NA|TRBV5-6|TRBJ2-4
TGTGCCAGCAGCCCCTGGGGGGTTCGGGCCAAAAACATTCAGTACTTC
CASSPWGVRAKNIQYF
>TRBD1|NA|TRBV7-8|TRBJ1-5
TGTGCCAGCAGCTTATATGCACAGACAGGGGAGCAGCCCCAGCATTTT
CASSLYAQTGEQPQHF
>TRBD1|NA|TRBV11-2|TRBJ1-2
TGTGCCAGCAGCAGAACCCGGGACAGGGAGATACATGGCTACACCTTC
CASSRTRDREIHGYTF
>NA|few|TRBV30|TRBJ1-5
TGTGCCTGGAGCCCACTCGGGAGGGGTGGTCAGCCCCAGCATTTT
CAWSPLGRGGQPQHF
>NA|NA|TRBV7-2|TRBJ2-7
TGTGCCAGCAAGTGGAGGACAGAGGGCTACGAGCAGTACTTC
CASKWRTEGYEQYF
>TRBD1|NA|TRBV5-1|TRBJ2-7
TGCGCCAGCGCACAGGGGGCACGGAACGAGCAGTACTTC
CASAQGARNEQYF
>TRBD1|NA|TRBV7-2|TRBJ1-2
TGTGCCAGCAGCTTATCGCAAAGACAGGGAGGCTACACCTTC
CASSLSQRQGGYTF
>NA|few|TRBV29-1|TRBJ2-5
TGCAGCGTTGAGACAGGCACCAGGGAGACCCAGTACTTC
CSVETGTRETQYF
>TRBD2|NA|TRBV11-3|TRBJ2-5
TGTGCCAGCAGCTTAGGCCGGACTAGCGGGATGCAAGAGACCCAGTACTTC
CASSLGRTSGMQETQYF
>NA|NA|TRBV7-8|TRBJ2-1
TGTGCCAGCAGCCTTAGCCTACGAGAGCAGTTCTTC
CASSLSLREQFF
>NA|few|TRBV13|TRBJ2-5
TGTGCCAGCAGCTTAGGGACAGTGGTGACCCAGTACTTC
CASSLGTVVTQYF
>NA|NA|TRBV27|TRBJ1-4
TGTGCCAGCAGTTTAAGTCGGGGGGCAAATGAAAAACTGTTTTTT
CASSLSRGANEKLFF
>TRBD2|NA|TRBV5-1|TRBJ2-1
TGCGCCAGCAGCTTGGCGGGGACTAGCGGATCTTACAATGAGCAGTTCTTC
CASSLAGTSGSYNEQFF
>TRBD2|once|TRBV5-1|TRBJ2-5
TGCGCCAGCCGAGGACGGGGGGGTAATCAAGAGACCCAGTACTTC
CASRGRGGNQETQYF
>TRBD2|NA|TRBV27|TRBJ2-1
TGTGCCAGCAGTTTAAGTCTAGCGGGAGTCAATGAGCAGTTCTTC
CASSLSLAGVNEQFF
>NA|NA|TRBV4-1|TRBJ2-1
TGCGCCAGCAGCCAAGATGCGGGAATCCACAATGAGCAGTTCTTC
CASSQDAGIHNEQFF
>NA|few|TRBV7-2|TRBJ2-7
TGTGCCAGCAGCGTCGGCGGGGTCTCCTACGAGCAGTACTTC
CASSVGGVSYEQYF
>TRBD1|NA|TRBV5-6|TRBJ2-1
TGTGCCAGCAGCTCCCTCCGGACAGGACACAATGAGCAGTTCTTC
CASSSLRTGHNEQFF
>TRBD1|NA|TRBV7-6|TRBJ2-5
TGTGCCAGCAGCTTGGACAGGGTCCAAGAGACCCAGTACTTC
CASSLDRVQETQYF
>NA|NA|TRBV13|TRBJ1-2
TGTGCCAGCAGCTCGACAGGAAGTGGCTACACCTTC
CASSSTGSGYTF
>NA|once|TRBV30|TRBJ2-3
TGTGCCTGGAGTGTACGTCGAGGAGATACGCAGTATTTT
CAWSVRRGDTQYF
>NA|NA|TRBV28|TRBJ1-5
TGTGCCAGCACTCTGAGGGGGGGGAATAGCAATCAGCCCCAGCATTTT
CASTLRGGNSNQPQHF
>TRBD1|NA|TRBV5-8|TRBJ1-5
TGTGCCAGCAGCCGCGGACAGGGTTTGATTCAGCCCCAGCATTTT
CASSRGQGLIQPQHF
>NA|few|TRBV27|TRBJ1-2
TGTGCCAGCAGTTTATCGCCGGGTTGGAGCTATGGCTACACCTTC
CASSLSPGWSYGYTF
>NA|NA|TRBV9|TRBJ1-3
TGTGCCAGTGGCGGAAACACCATATATTTT
CASGGNTIYF
>NA|NA|TRBV28|TRBJ2-7
TGTGCCAGCAGTTCAGGTGGACTGCGCCACCGCCAAAGTTACGAGCAGTACTTC
CASSSGGLRHRQSYEQYF
>NA|NA|TRBV6-1|TRBJ2-7
TGTGCCAGCAGTGTGTACGCGGGGGCCACCTACGAGCAGTACTTC
CASSVYAGATYEQYF
>NA|NA|TRBV6-5|TRBJ1-1
TGTGCCAGCAGTTACTCCGGCAGGGGCAACACTGAAGCTTTCTTT
CASSYSGRGNTEAFF